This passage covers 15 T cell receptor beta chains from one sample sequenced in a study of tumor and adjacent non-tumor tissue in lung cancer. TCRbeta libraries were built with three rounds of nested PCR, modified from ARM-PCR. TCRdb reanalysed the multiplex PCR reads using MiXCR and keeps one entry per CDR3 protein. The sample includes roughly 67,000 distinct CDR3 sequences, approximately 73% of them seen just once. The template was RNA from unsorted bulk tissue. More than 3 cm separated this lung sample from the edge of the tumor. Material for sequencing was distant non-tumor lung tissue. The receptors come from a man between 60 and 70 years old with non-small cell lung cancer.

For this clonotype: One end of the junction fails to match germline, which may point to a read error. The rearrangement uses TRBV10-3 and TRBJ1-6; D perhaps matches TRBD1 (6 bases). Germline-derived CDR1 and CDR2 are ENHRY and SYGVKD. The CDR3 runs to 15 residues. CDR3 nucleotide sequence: TGTGCCATCAGTGAGGGGTACAGGGAAAATTCACCCCCCCACTTT. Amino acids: CAISEGYRENSPPHF.

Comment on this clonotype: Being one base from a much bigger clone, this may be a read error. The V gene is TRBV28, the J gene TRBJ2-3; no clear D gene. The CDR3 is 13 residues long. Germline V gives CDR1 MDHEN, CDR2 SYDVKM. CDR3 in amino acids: CTSTQSSTDTQYF. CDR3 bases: TGTACCAGCACCCAAAGTAGCACAGATACGCAGTATTTT.

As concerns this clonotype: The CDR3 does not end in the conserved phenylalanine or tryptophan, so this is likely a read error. The DNA for the CDR3 is TGTGCCATCAGAGACACGTTGACGCAGTACATC. Residues: CAIRDTLTQYI. V is TRBV6-5 and J is TRBJ2-5, with D unclear. Germline V gene lookup returns CDR1 MNHEY and CDR2 SVGAGI. Trimming cost V 10 bases and J 11 bases, with 17 bases left between them. The CDR3 sequence is 11 residues long.

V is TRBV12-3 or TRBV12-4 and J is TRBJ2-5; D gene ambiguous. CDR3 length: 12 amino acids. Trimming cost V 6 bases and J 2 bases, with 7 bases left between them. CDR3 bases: TGTGCCAGCAGCCCCACTCAAGAGACCCAGTACTTC. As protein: CASSPTQETQYF.

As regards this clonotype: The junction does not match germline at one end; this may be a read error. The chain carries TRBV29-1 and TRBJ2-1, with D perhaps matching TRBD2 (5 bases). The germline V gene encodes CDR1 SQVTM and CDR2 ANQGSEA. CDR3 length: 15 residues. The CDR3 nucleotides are TGCAGCGTTGGAGGGAAGGCCTGCATCTACAATCAGCAGTTCTTC. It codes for CSVGGKACIYNQQFF.

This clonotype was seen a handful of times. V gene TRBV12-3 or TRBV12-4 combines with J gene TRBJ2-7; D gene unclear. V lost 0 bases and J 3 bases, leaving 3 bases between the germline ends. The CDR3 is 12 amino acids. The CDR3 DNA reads TGTGCCAGCAGTTTAGCACACTACGAGCAGTACTTC. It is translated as CASSLAHYEQYF.

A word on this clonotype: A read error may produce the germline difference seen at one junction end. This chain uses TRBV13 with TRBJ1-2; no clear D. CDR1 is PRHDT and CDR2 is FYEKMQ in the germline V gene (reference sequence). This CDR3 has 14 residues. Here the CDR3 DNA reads TGTGCCAGCAGCCCCCGGGGAGAGAACTTTGGCTATACCTTC. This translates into CASSPRGENFGYTF.

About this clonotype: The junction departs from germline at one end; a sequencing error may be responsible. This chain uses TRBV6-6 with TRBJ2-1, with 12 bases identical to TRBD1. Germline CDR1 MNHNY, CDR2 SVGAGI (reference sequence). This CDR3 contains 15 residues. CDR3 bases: TGTGCCAGCAGTCACGGGACAGGGGGCTACAGTGAGCAGTTCTTC. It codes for CASSHGTGGYSEQFF.

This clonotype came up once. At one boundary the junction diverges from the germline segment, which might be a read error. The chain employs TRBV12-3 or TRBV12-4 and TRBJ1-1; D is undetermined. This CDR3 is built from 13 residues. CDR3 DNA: TGTGCAAGCATCCTATCCAGGAGTACTGAAGCTATCTTT. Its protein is CASILSRSTEAIF.

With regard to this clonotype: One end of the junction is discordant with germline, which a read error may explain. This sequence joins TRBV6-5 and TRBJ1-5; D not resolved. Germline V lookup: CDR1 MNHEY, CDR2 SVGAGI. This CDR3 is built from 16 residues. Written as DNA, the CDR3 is TGTGCCAGCAGTTACTCCGCAGTGACCCGAGGCCAGCACCAGCATTTT. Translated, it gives CASSYSAVTRGQHQHF.

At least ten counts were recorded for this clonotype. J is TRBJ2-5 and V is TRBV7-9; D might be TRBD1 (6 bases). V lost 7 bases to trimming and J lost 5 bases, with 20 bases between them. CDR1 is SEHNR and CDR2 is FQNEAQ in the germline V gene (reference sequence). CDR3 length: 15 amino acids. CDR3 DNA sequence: TGTGCCAGCACCCGCACCAATACGAGGGGGGAGACCCAGTACTTC. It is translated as CASTRTNTRGETQYF.

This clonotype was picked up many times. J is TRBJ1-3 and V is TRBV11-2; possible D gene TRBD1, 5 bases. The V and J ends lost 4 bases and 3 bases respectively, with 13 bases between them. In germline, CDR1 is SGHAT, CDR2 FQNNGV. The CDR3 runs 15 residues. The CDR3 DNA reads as TGTGCCAGCAGCTCCACGACAGTTATTGGAAACACCATATATTTT. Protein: CASSSTTVIGNTIYF.

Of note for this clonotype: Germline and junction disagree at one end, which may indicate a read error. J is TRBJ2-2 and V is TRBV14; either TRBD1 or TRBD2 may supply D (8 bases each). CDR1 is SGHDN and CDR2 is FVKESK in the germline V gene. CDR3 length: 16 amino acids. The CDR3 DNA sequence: TGTGCCAGCAGCGCCCCGGGAGGGATGAACACAGGGGGGCTGTTTTTT. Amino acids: CASSAPGGMNTGGLFF.

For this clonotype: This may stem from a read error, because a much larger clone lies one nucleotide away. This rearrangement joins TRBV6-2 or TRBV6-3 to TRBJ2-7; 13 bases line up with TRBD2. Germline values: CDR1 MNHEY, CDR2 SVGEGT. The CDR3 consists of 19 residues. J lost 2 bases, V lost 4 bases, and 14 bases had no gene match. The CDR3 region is CASSSGLAGVVISPYEQYF. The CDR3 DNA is TGTGCCAGCAGTTCCGGACTAGCGGGAGTTGTAATTAGTCCCTACGAGCAGTACTTC.

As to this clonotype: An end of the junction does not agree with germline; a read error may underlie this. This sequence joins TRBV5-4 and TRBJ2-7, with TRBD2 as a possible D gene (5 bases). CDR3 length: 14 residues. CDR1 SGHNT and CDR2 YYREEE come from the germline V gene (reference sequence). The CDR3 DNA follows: TGTGCCAGCAGACCCGAGGACCCAACGTGGGAGCGGTACTTC. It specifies CASRPEDPTWERYF.